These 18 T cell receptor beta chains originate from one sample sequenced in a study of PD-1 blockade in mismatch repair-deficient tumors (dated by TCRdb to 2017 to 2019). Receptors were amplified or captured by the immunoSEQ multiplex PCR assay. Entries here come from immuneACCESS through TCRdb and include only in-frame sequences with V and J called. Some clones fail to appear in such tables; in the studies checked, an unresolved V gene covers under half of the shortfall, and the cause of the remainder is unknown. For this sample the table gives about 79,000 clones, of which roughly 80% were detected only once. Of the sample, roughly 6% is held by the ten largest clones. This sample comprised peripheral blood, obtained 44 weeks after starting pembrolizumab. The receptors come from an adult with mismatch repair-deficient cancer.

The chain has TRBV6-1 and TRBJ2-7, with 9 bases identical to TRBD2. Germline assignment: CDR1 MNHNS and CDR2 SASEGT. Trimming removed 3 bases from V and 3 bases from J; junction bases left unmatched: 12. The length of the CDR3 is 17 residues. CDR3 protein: CASSDEKNSGGDYEQYF. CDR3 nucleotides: TGTGCCAGCAGTGACGAAAAGAATAGCGGGGGCGACTACGAGCAGTACTTC.

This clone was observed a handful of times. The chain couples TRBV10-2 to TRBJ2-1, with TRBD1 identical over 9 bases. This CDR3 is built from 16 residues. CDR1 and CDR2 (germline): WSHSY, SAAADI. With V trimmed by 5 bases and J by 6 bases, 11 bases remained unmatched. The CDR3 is CASSRPRTGVSNEQFF. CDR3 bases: TGCGCCAGCAGTCGCCCAAGGACAGGGGTGTCCAATGAGCAGTTCTTC.

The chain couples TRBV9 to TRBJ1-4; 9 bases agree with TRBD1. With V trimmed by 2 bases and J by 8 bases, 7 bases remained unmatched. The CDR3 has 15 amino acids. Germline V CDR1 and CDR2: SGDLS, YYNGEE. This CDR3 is CASSVSGTGREKLFF. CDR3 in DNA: TGTGCCAGCAGCGTGAGCGGGACAGGGAGAGAAAAACTGTTTTTT.

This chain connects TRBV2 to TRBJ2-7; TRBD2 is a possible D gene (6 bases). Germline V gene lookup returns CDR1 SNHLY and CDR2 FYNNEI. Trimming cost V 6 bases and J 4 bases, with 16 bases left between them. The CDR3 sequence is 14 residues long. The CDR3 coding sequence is TGTGCCAGCAGCTCAAGGAGGGGAAGATACGAGCAGTACTTC. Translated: CASSSRRGRYEQYF. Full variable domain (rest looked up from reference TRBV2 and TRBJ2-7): EPEVTQTPSHQVTQMGQEVILRCVPISNHLYFYWYRQILGQKVEFLVSFYNNEISEKSEIFDDQFSVERPDGSNFTLKIRSTKLEDSAMYFCASSSRRGRYEQYFGPGTRLTVT.

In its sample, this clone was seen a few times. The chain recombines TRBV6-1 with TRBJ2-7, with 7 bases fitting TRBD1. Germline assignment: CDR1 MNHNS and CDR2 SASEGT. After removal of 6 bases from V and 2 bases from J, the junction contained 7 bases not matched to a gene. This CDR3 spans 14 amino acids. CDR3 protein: CASSWTGYAYEQYF. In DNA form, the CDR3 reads TGTGCCAGCAGCTGGACAGGATACGCCTACGAGCAGTACTTC.

The CDR3 here is CASSLGGSYNEQFF. CDR3 bases: TGTGCCAGCAGTTTGGGGGGCTCCTACAATGAGCAGTTCTTC. The rearrangement uses TRBV27 and TRBJ2-1; maybe TRBD2 (6 bases). Germline V gene data show CDR1 as MNHEY and CDR2 as SMNVEV (reference sequence). This CDR3 region has 14 residues. Trimming pared 3 bases from V and 0 bases from J, leaving 6 bases between.

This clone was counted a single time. The CDR3 DNA reads as TGTGCCAACTCTCAGGGCCAAGGCGAGGAGACCCAGTACTTC. This sequence encodes CANSQGQGEETQYF. V gene TRBV10-3 combines with J gene TRBJ2-5, with D maybe TRBD1 (5 bases). Germline assignment: CDR1 ENHRY and CDR2 SYGVKD. The CDR3 is 14 residues long. Between the trimmed V and J ends, which lost 10 bases and 5 bases, there was a span of 20 bases.

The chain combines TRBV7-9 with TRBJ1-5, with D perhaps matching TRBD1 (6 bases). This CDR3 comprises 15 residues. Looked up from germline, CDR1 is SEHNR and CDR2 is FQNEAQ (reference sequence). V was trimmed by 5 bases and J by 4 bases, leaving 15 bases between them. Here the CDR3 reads CASSPGEGGNQPQHF. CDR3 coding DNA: TGTGCCAGCAGCCCCGGCGAAGGGGGAAATCAGCCCCAGCATTTT.

CDR3 residues: CSVEWGEKLFF. For the CDR3, the DNA is TGCAGCGTTGAATGGGGTGAAAAACTGTTTTTT. This rearrangement joins TRBV29-1 to TRBJ1-4; no clear D gene. CDR3 length: 11 residues. Germline V gives CDR1 SQVTM, CDR2 ANQGSEA. Trimming took 2 bases from V and 7 from J, leaving 5 bases between them.

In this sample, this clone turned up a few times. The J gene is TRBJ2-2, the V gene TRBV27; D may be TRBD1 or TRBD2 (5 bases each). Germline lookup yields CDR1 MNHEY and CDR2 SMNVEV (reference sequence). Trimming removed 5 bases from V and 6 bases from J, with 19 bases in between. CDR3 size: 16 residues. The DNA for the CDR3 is TGTGCCAGCAGTCGTCCGGGACCCCTAGGACCCGGGGAGCTGTTTTTT. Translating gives CASSRPGPLGPGELFF.

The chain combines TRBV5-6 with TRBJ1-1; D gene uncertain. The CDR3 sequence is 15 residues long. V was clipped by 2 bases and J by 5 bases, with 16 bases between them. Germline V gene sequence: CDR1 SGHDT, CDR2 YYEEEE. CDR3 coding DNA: TGTGCCAGCAGCTTAGGGTTTGGGAGGAGAACTGAAGCTTTCTTT. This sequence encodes CASSLGFGRRTEAFF.

CDR3 bases: TGTGCCAGCACCCGGGGACAGGGCGATGAAAAACTGTTTTTT. Translated, it gives CASTRGQGDEKLFF. The chain is built from TRBV9 and TRBJ1-4, with 9 bases that match TRBD1. V lost 6 bases, J lost 6 bases, and 6 bases stayed unmatched. Germline V CDR1 and CDR2: SGDLS, YYNGEE. The CDR3 has 14 amino acids.

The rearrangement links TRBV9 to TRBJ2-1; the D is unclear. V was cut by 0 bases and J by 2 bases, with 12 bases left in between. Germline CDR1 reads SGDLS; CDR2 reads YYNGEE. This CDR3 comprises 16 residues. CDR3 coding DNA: TGTGCCAGCAGCGTAGATGGGCAGCCTGCCTACAATGAGCAGTTCTTC. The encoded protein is CASSVDGQPAYNEQFF.

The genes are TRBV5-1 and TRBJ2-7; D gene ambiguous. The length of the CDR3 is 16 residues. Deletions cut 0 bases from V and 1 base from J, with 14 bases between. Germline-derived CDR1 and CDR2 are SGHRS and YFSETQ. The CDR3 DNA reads TGCGCCAGCAGCTTGGCCCGAGCATCTCCTTCCTACGAGCAGTACTTC. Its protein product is CASSLARASPSYEQYF.

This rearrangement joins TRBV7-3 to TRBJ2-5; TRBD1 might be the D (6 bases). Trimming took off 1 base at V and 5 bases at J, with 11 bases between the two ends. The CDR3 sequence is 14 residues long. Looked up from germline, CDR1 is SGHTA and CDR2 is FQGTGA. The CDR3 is CASSLMGASETQYF. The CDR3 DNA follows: TGTGCCAGCAGCTTAATGGGGGCCTCGGAGACCCAGTACTTC. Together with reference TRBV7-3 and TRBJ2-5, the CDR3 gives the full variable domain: GAGVSQTPSNKVTEKGKYVELRCDPISGHTALYWYRQSLGQGPEFLIYFQGTGAADDSGLPNDRFFAVRPEGSVSTLKIQRTERGDSAVYLCASSLMGASETQYFGPGTRLLVL.

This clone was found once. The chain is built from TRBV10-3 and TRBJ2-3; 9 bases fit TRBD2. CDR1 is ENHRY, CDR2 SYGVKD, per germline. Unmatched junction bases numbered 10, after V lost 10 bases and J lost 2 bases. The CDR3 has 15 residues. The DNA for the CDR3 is TGTGCCAAAAAGACTAGCGGACCCAACACAGATACGCAGTATTTT. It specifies CAKKTSGPNTDTQYF.

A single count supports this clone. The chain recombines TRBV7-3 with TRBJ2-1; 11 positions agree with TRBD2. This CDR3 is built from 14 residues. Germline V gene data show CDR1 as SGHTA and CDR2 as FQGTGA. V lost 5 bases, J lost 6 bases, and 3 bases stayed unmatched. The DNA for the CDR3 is TGTGCCAGCAGCCACGGGACTAGCGGCAATGAGCAGTTCTTC. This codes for CASSHGTSGNEQFF.

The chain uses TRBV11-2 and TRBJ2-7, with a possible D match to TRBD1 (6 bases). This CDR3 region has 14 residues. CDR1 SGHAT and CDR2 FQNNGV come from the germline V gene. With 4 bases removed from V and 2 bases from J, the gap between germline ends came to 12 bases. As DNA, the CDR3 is TGTGCCAGCAGCTCCAACAGGGCCGCCTACGAGCAGTACTTC. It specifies CASSSNRAAYEQYF.